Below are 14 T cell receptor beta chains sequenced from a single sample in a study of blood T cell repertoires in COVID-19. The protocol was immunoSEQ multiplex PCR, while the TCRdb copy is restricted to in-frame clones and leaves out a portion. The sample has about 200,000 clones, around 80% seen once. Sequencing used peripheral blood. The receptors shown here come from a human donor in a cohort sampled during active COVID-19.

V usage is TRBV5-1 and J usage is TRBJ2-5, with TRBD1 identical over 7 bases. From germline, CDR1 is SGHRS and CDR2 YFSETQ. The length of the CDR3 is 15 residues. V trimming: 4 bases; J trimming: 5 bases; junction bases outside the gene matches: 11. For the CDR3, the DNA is TGCGCCAGCAGCCCCCCGGGACAGTCACGGGAGACCCAGTACTTC. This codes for CASSPPGQSRETQYF.

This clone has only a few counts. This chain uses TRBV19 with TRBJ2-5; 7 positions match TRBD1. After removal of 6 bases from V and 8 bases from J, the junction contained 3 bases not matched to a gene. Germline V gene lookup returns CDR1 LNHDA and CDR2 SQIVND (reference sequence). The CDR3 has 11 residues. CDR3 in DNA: TGTGCCAGTAGCACAGGGGATACCCAGTACTTC. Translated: CASSTGDTQYF. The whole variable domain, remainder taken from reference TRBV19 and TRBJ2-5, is DGGITQSPKYLFRKEGQNVTLSCEQNLNHDAMYWYRQDPGQGLRLIYYSQIVNDFQKGDIAEGYSVSREKKESFPLTVTSAQKNPTAFYLCASSTGDTQYFGPGTRLLVL.

In DNA, the CDR3 is TGTGCCAGCAGCTCGACGGCCAGGGGCTACACCTTC. Amino acids: CASSSTARGYTF. The chain combines TRBV6-5 with TRBJ1-2; D gene uncertain. The V and J ends lost 6 bases and 8 bases respectively, with 13 bases between them. In germline, CDR1 is MNHEY, CDR2 SVGAGI. The CDR3 runs 12 residues.

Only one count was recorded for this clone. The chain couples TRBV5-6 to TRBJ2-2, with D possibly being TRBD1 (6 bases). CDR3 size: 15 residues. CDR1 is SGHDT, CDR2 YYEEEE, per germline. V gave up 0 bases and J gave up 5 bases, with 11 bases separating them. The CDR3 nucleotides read TGTGCCAGCAGCTTGGAACAGGGTATGACCGGGGAGCTGTTTTTT. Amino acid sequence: CASSLEQGMTGELFF.

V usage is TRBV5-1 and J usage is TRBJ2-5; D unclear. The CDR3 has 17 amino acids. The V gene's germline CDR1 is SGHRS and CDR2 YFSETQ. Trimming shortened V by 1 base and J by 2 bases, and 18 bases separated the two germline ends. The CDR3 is CASSLSLTGPNQETQYF. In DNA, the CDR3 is TGCGCCAGCAGCTTGTCTCTGACGGGTCCCAATCAAGAGACCCAGTACTTC. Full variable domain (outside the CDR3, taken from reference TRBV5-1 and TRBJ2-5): KAGVTQTPRYLIKTRGQQVTLSCSPISGHRSVSWYQQTPGQGLQFLFEYFSETQRNKGNFPGRFSGRQFSNSRSEMNVSTLELGDSALYLCASSLSLTGPNQETQYFGPGTRLLVL.

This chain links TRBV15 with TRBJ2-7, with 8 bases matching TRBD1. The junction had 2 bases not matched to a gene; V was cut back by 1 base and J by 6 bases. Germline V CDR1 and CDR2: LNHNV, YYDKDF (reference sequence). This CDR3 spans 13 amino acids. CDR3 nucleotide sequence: TGTGCCACCAGCAGAGGACAGGGGAGCGAGCAGTACTTC. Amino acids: CATSRGQGSEQYF.

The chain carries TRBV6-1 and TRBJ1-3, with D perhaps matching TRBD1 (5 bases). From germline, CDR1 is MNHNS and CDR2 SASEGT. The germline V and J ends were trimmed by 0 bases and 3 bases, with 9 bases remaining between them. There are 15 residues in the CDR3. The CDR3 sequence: CASSEASGIGNTIYF. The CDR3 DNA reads TGTGCCAGCAGTGAAGCCTCAGGGATTGGAAACACCATATATTTT.

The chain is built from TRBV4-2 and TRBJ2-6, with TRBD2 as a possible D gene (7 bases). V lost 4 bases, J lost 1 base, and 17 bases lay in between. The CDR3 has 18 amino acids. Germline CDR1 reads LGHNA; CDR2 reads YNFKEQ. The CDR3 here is CASSRGGRGQSGANVLTF. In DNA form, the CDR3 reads TGTGCCAGCAGCCGGGGGGGGCGCGGGCAATCTGGGGCCAACGTCCTGACTTTC.

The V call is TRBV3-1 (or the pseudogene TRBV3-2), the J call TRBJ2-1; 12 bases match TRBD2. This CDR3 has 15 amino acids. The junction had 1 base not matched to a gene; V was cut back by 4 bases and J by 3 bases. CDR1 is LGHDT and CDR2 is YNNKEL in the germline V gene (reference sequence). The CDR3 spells CASSPTSGSYNEQFF. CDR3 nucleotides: TGTGCCAGCAGCCCGACTAGCGGGAGCTACAATGAGCAGTTCTTC.

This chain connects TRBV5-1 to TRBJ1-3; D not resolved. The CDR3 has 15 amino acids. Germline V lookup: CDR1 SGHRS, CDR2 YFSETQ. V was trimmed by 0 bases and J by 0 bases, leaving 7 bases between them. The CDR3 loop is CASSLVSGSGNTIYF. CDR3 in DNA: TGCGCCAGCAGCTTGGTTAGCGGCTCTGGAAACACCATATATTTT.

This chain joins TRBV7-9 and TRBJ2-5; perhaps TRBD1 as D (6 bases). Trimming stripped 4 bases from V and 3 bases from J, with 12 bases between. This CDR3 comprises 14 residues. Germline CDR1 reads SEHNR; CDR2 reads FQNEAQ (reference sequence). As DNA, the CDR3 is TGTGCCAGCAGCTCCGGGACATTGAAAGAGACCCAGTACTTC. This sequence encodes CASSSGTLKETQYF.

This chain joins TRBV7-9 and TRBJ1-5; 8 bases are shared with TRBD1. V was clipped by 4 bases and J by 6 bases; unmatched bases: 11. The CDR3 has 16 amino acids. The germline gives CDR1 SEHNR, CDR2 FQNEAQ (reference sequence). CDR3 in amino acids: CASSSISRGLGQPQHF. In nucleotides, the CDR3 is TGTGCCAGCAGCTCTATTAGCAGGGGGCTCGGTCAGCCCCAGCATTTT.

The chain's CDR3 is CASSEPGASLTEAFF. In DNA form, the CDR3 reads TGTGCCAGCAGTGAGCCAGGGGCTTCTTTAACTGAAGCTTTCTTT. The V call is TRBV6-4, the J call TRBJ1-1; D is perhaps TRBD1 (6 bases). The CDR3 has 15 residues. V gave up 3 bases and J gave up 5 bases, with 16 bases separating them. CDR1 is MRHNA, CDR2 SNTAGT, per germline.

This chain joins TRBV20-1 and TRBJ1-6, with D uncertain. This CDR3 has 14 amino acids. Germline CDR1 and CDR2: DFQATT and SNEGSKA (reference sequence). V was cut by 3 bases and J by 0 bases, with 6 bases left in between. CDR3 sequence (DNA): TGCAGTGCTAGTCAAATCTCCTATAATTCACCCCTCCACTTT. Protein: CSASQISYNSPLHF.